This T cell receptor beta chain derives from a study of cytomegalovirus exposure and HLA in healthy donors. In the study overall: Of all 400 or so donors who were genotyped, roughly 81% belonged to the Caucasian-associated ancestry cluster.

General study findings and limits: The authors excluded some V segments, including TRBV6-2 and TRBV6-3, as indistinguishable.

Vbeta (60) and Jbeta (13) primers were used in the PCR. Only in-frame clones appear in the TCRdb table, and some are missing; sequencing was by immunoSEQ multiplex PCR. Among fewer than 200,000 clones listed, 60% to 80% were seen once. The V end lost 4 bases, the J end lost 0 bases, and 4 bases lay between the germline ends. CDR1 is SGHVS, CDR2 FNYEAQ, per germline. The CDR3 has 13 amino acids. Turning to this clone: Antigen: not known.

Sequencing was carried out using PBMCs. The chain links TRBV7-6 to TRBJ1-5; no definite D call. The source is a man between 60 and 75 years old in good health and CMV-seronegative. CDR3 sequence reads: CASSSDSNQPQHF. In DNA, the CDR3 is TGTGCCAGCAGCTCAGATAGCAATCAGCCCCAGCATTTT.